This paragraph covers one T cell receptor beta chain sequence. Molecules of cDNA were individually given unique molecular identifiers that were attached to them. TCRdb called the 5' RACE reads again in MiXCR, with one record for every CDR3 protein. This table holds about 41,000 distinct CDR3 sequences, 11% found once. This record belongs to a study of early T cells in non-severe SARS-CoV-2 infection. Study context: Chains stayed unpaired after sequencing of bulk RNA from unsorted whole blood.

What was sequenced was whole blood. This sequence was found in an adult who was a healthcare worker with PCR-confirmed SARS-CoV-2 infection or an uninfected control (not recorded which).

This CDR3 is CASSTSGTGGTYSNQPQHF. The CDR3 DNA is TGTGCCAGCAGTACCTCCGGGACAGGGGGGACTTATAGCAATCAGCCCCAGCATTTT. The chain uses TRBV12-3 or TRBV12-4 and TRBJ1-5, with 11 bases aligning to TRBD1. The V gene end was trimmed by 5 bases and the J gene end by 0 bases; junction bases not matched to a gene: 12. The CDR3 consists of 19 residues.